This TCR beta chain came from a study of regulatory T cells in long-lasting Graves disease. As to this clonotype: What it binds is not known.

Per germline, CDR1 LNHDA and CDR2 SQIVND (reference sequence). Trimming removed 7 bases from V and 0 bases from J, with 15 bases in between. The CDR3 loop spans 15 amino acids. Study results and limitations: Only peripheral blood was studied, not thyroid tissue.

In building TCR beta libraries, iRepertoire HTBI primers were used together with Arm-PCR of CDR3 regions. Each CDR3 protein is one row after TCRdb ran MiXCR on the multiplex PCR reads. The table includes 420,000 or so distinct CDR3 sequences, less than 25% detected once. The time point is: persistent/refractory GD, antithyroid drugs over 5 years with positive TRAb. Extracted PBMC RNA gave rise to the TCR library. This sequence was found in a female donor with Graves disease. The sample in question was peripheral blood mononuclear cells (PBMCs), obtained when the disease was refractory, from a patient treated with antithyroid drugs. The genes are TRBV19 and TRBJ1-1, with unresolved D. The CDR3 DNA sequence: TGTGCCAGTACCTTATCCGGACTGATGAACACTGAAGCTTTCTTT. This encodes CASTLSGLMNTEAFF.